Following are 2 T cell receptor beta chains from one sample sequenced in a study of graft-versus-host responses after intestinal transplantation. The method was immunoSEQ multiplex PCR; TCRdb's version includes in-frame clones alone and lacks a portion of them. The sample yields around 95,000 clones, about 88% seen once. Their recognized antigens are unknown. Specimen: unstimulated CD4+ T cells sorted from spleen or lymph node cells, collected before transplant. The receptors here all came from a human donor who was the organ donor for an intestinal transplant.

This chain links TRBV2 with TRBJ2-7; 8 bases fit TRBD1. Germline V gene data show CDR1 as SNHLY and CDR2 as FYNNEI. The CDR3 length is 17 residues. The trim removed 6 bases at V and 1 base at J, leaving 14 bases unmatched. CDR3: CASRETRQGLGSYEQYF. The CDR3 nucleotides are TGTGCCAGCAGGGAAACTCGACAGGGGCTGGGGTCCTACGAGCAGTACTTC.

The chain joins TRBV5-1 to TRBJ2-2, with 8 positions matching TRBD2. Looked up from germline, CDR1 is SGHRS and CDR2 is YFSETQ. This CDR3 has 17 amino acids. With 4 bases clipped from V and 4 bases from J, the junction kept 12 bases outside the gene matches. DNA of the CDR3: TGCGCCAGCAGCCCCGGGGGGGCTAGCGTGCCCACCGGGGAGCTGTTTTTT. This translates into CASSPGGASVPTGELFF. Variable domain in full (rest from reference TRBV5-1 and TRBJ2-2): KAGVTQTPRYLIKTRGQQVTLSCSPISGHRSVSWYQQTPGQGLQFLFEYFSETQRNKGNFPGRFSGRQFSNSRSEMNVSTLELGDSALYLCASSPGGASVPTGELFFGEGSRLTVL.